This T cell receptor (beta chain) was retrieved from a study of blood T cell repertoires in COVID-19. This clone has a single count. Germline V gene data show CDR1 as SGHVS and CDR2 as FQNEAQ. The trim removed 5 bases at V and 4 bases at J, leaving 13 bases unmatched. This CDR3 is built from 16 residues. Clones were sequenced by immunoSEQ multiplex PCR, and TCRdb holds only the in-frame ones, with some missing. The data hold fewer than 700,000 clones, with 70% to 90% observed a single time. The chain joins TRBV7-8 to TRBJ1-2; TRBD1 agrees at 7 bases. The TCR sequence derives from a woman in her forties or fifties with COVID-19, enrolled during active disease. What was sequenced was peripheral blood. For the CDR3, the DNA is TGTGCCAGCAGCCCCGAGAAAACAGGGGCCGGCTATGGCTACACCTTC. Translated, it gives CASSPEKTGAGYGYTF.